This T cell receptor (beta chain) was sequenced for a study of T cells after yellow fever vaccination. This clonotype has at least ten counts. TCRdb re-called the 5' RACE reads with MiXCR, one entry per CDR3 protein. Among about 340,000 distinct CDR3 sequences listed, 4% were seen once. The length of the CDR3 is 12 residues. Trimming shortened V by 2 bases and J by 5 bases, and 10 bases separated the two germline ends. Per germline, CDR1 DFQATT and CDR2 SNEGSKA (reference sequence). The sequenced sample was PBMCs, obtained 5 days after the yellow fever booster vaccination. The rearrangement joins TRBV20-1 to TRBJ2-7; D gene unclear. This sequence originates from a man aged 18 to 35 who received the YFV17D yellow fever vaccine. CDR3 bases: TGCAGTGCTAGATCTGGTCTCCACGAGCAGTACTTC. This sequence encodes CSARSGLHEQYF.